This T cell receptor (beta chain) was obtained from a study of blood T cell repertoires in COVID-19. Study information: The study drew acute and convalescent COVID-19 samples from the United States, Italy and Spain. T cells, B-cell-depleted T cells, or PBMCs supplied cDNA or gDNA.

In the original analysis: It was from reference gene primer amplification that nucleated cell counts were estimated. Repertoires were generated with immunoSEQ multiplex PCR, while TCRdb's copy carries only in-frame clones and drops some. V and J calls and clone size come straight from that table; D and trimming were deduced from the DNA. The sample includes 250,000 to 350,000 clones, 86% of them seen just once. The sequence was obtained from a woman aged 25-40 years with active or convalescent COVID-19. Sequencing was carried out using peripheral blood.

CDR3 residues: CASSNGVYGYTF. The CDR3 coding sequence is TGTGCCAGCAGCAACGGGGTCTATGGCTACACCTTC. The chain uses TRBV6-2 or TRBV6-3 and TRBJ1-2; no reliable D call. Germline values: CDR1 MNHEY, CDR2 SVGEGT. The ends were cut back, 6 bases at V and 4 bases at J, with 9 bases in the middle. This CDR3 is built from 12 residues.